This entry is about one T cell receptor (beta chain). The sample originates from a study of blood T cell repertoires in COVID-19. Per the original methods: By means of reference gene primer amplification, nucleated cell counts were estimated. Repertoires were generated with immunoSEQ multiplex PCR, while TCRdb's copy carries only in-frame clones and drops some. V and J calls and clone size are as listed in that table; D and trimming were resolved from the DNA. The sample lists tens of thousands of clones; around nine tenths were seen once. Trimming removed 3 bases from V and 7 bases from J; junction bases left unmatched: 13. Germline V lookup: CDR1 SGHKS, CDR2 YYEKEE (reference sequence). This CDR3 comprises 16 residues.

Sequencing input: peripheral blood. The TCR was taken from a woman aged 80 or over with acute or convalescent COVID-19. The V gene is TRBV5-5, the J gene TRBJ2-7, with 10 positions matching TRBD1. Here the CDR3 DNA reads TGTGCCAGCAGCTACTCCGGGACAGGGGCCTCTTGGGAGCAGTACTTC. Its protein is CASSYSGTGASWEQYF.